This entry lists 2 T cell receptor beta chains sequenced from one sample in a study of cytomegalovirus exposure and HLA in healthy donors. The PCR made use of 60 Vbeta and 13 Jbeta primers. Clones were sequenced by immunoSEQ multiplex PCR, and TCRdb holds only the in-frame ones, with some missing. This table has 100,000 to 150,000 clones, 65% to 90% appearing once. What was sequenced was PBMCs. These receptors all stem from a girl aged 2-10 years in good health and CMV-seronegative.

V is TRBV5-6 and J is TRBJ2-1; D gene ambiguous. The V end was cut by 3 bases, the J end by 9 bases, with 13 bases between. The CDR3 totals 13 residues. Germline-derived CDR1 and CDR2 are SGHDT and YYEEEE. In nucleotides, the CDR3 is TGTGCCAGCAGCTCTGCAGATGTGATTGAGCAGTTCTTC. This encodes CASSSADVIEQFF.

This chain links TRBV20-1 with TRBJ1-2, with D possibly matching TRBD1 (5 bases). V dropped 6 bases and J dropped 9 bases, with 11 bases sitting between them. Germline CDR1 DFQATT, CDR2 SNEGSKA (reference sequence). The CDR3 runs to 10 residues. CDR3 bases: TGCAGTGCCCAGGGACTCCGCTACACCTTC. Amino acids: CSAQGLRYTF.